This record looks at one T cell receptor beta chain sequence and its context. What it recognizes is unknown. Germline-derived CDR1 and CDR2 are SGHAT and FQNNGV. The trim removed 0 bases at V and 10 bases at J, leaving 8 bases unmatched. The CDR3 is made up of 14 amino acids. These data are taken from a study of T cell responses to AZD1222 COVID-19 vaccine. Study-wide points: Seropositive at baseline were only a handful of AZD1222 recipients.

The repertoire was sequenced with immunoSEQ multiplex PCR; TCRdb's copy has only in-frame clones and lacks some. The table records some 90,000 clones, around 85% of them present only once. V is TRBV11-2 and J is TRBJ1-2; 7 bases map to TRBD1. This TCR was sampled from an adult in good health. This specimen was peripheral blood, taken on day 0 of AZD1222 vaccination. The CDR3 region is CASSLDRTGPNYTF. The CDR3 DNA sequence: TGTGCCAGCAGCTTAGATAGGACAGGACCAAACTACACCTTC.